The rows below give T cell receptor beta chains drawn from one sample of a study of STAT5B mutations in CD4+ large granular lymphocyte leukemia. Produced via immunoSEQ multiplex PCR; TCRdb's table is partial and in-frame only. The table includes tens of thousands of clones, roughly 76% detected once. The material sequenced was CD4+ T cells from blood buffy coats. Source of these receptors: a human donor in good health. Each CDR3 is given with its conserved first and last residue. A D gene is named only where the DNA matches it firmly. Size tells how often a clone was seen (once, few, many) or the class of an expanded clone, and some rows leave it out.

V gene	CDR3 length	J gene	D gene	clone size	CDR3 protein	CDR3 DNA
TRBV5-1	14	TRBJ2-1	-	-	CASTSGSSYNEQFF	TGCGCCAGCACATCAGGGAGCTCCTACAATGAGCAGTTCTTC
TRBV9	15	TRBJ1-2	TRBD1	-	CASSPRTGDGYGYTF	TGTGCCAGCAGCCCACGGACAGGGGATGGCTATGGCTACACCTTC
TRBV28	15	TRBJ2-7	TRBD1	-	CASSLPGQGSYEQYF	TGTGCCAGCAGTCTTCCGGGACAGGGGTCCTACGAGCAGTACTTC
TRBV2	14	TRBJ2-2	-	-	CASSEEGLAGELFF	TGTGCCAGCAGTGAAGAGGGATTGGCCGGGGAGCTGTTTTTT
TRBV19	16	TRBJ1-1	-	-	CASSIQSDDTNTEAFF	TGTGCCAGTAGTATCCAGTCCGACGATACGAACACTGAAGCTTTCTTT
TRBV10-3	12	TRBJ1-2	-	-	CAHSAANYGYTF	TGTGCCCACAGCGCCGCTAACTATGGCTACACCTTC
TRBV7-9	15	TRBJ2-1	TRBD2	-	CASSPQASGKDEQFF	TGTGCCAGCAGCCCCCAGGCTAGCGGGAAGGATGAGCAGTTCTTC
TRBV28	16	TRBJ2-1	TRBD2	-	CASRGGLAGFYNEQFF	TGTGCCAGCAGGGGGGGACTAGCGGGATTCTACAATGAGCAGTTCTTC
TRBV19	11	TRBJ2-1	-	-	CASSLRFEQFF	TGTGCCAGTAGTCTCCGGTTTGAGCAGTTCTTC
TRBV7-9	11	TRBJ2-5	-	-	CASSFGGMQYF	TGTGCCAGCAGCTTCGGGGGCATGCAGTACTTC
TRBV7-2	13	TRBJ2-5	-	few	CASSLGQQETQYF	TGTGCCAGCAGCTTAGGGCAGCAAGAGACCCAGTACTTC
TRBV5-4	14	TRBJ1-1	-	-	CASSPGQSGAEAFF	TGTGCCAGCAGCCCTGGCCAGTCAGGCGCTGAAGCTTTCTTT
TRBV28	15	TRBJ2-7	-	-	CASSPADETPYEQYF	TGTGCCAGCAGTCCCGCGGACGAAACCCCCTACGAGCAGTACTTC
TRBV30	11	TRBJ1-3	-	-	CAWSDQNTIYF	TGTGCCTGGAGCGACCAAAACACCATATATTTT
TRBV18	17	TRBJ1-2	TRBD1	-	CASSPGTGQLIIYGYTF	TGTGCCAGCTCACCAGGGACGGGACAGTTGATAATCTATGGCTACACCTTC
TRBV14	17	TRBJ2-7	TRBD1	-	CASSQDGTGGPTYEQYF	TGTGCCAGCAGCCAAGACGGGACAGGGGGCCCTACCTACGAGCAGTACTTC
TRBV5-1	15	TRBJ1-6	TRBD1	-	CASSLIQGENSPLHF	TGCGCCAGCAGCTTGATACAGGGGGAAAATTCACCCCTCCACTTT
TRBV10-3	15	TRBJ1-6	TRBD1	-	CAISETGQGSSPLHF	TGTGCCATCAGTGAGACGGGACAGGGGAGCTCACCCCTCCACTTT
TRBV19	12	TRBJ2-1	-	-	CASSPQGNEQFF	TGTGCCAGTAGTCCGCAGGGAAATGAGCAGTTCTTC
TRBV18	14	TRBJ1-2	TRBD1	-	CASSRDSSNYGYTF	TGTGCCAGCTCCCGGGACAGTTCTAACTATGGCTACACCTTC
TRBV14	14	TRBJ2-7	-	once	CASSPLGRTYEQYF	TGTGCCAGCAGCCCCCTGGGACGAACCTACGAGCAGTACTTC
TRBV9	13	TRBJ1-2	-	-	CASSPDGHYGYTF	TGTGCCAGCAGCCCCGACGGTCACTATGGCTACACCTTC